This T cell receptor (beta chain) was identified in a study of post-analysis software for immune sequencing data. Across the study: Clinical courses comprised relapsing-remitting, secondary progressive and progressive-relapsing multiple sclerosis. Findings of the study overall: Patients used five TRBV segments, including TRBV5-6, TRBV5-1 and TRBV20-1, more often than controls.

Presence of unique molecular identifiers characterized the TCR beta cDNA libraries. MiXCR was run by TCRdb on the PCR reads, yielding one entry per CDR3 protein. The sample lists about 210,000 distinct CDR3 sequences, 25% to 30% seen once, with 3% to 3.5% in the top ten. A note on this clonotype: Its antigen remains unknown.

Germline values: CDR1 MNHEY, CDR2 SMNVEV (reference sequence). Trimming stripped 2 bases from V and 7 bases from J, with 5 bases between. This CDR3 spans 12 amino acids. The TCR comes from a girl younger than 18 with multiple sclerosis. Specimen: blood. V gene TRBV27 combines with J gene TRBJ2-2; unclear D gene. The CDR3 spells CASSLPGGELFF. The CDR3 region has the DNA TGTGCCAGCAGTTTACCTGGCGGGGAGCTGTTTTTT.